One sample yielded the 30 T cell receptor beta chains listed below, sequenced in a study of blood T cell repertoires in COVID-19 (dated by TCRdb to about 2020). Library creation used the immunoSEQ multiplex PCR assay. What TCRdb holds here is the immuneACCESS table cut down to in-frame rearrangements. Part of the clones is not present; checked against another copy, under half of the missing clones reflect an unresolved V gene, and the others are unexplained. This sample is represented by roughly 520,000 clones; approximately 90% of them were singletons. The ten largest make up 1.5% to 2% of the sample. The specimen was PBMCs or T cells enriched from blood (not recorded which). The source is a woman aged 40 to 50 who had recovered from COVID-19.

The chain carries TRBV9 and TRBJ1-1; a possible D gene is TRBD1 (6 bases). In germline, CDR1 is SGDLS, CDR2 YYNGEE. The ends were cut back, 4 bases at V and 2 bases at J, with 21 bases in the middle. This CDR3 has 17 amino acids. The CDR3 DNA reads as TGTGCCAGCAGCCGACCACCAGGGACATTCGAAAACACTGAAGCTTTCTTT. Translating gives CASSRPPGTFENTEAFF.

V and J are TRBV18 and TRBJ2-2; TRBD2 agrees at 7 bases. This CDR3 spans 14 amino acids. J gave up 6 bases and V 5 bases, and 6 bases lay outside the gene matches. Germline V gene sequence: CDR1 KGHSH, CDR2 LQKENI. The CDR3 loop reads CASSATSDAGELFF. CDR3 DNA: TGTGCCAGCTCAGCAACTAGCGACGCCGGGGAGCTGTTTTTT.

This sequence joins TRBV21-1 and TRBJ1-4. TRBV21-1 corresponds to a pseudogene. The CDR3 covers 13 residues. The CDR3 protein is CASASPHYKKLFF. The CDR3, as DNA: TGTGCCAGCGCGTCCCCTCACTACAAAAAACTGTTTTTT.

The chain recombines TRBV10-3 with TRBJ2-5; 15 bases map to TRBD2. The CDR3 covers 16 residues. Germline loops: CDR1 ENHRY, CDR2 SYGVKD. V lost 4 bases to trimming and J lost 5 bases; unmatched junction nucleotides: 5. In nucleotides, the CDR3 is TGTGCCATCAGTGGGACTAGCGGGAGGGCCTATGAGACCCAGTACTTC. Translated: CAISGTSGRAYETQYF.

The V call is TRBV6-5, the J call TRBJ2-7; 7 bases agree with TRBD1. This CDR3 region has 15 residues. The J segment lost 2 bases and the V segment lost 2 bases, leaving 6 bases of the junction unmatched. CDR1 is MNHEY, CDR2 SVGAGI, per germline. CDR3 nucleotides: TGTGCCAGCAGTTACGAGGGGGCGAGGACCTACGAGCAGTACTTC. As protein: CASSYEGARTYEQYF.

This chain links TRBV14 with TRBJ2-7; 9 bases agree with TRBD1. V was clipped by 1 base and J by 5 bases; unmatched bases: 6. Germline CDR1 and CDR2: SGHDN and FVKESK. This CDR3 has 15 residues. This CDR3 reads CASSQAPGQGNEQYF. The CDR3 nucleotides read TGTGCCAGCAGCCAAGCCCCGGGACAGGGAAACGAGCAGTACTTC.

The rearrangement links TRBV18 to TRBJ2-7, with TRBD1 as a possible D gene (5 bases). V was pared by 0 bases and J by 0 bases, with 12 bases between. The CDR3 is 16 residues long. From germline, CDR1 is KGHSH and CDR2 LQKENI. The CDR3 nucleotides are TGTGCCAGCTCACCACCACGTATGGGGCCCTCCTACGAGCAGTACTTC. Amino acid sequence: CASSPPRMGPSYEQYF.

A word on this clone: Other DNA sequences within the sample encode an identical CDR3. Written as DNA, the CDR3 is TGTGCCAGCTCACCAGGCCAGGATAACTATGGCTACACCTTC. This translates into CASSPGQDNYGYTF. The chain uses TRBV18 and TRBJ1-2; D is uncertain. V shed 2 bases and J shed 1 base, with 8 bases lying between them. The CDR3 runs 14 residues. Germline V gene sequence: CDR1 KGHSH, CDR2 LQKENI.

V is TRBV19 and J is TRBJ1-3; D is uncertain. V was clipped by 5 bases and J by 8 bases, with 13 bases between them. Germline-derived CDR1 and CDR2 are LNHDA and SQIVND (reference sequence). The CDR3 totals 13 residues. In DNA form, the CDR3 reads TGTGCCAGTAGTCGTTCGGGGAGTGACACCATATATTTT. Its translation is CASSRSGSDTIYF.

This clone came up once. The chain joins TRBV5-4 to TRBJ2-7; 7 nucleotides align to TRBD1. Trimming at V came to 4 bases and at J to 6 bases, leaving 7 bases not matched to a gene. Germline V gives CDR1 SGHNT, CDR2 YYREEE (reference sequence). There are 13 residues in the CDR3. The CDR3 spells CASSKKTGSEQYF. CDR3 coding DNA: TGTGCCAGCAGCAAAAAGACAGGGTCCGAGCAGTACTTC.

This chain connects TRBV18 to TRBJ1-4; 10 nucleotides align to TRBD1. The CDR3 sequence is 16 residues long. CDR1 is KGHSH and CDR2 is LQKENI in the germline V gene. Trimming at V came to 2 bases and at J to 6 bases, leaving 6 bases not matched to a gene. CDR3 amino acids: CASSPYGGQGDEKLFF. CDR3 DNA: TGTGCCAGCTCACCATATGGAGGACAGGGGGATGAAAAACTGTTTTTT.

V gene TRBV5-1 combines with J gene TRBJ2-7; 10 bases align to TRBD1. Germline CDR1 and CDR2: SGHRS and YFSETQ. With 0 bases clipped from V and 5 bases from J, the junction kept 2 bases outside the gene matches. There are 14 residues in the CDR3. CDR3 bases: TGCGCCAGCAGCTTGGGGGGGACAGGGGACGAGCAGTACTTC. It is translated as CASSLGGTGDEQYF.

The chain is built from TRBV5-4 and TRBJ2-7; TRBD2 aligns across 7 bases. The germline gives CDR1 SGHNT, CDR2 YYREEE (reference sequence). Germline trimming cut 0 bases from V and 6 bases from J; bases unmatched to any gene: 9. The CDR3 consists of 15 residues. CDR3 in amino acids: CASSLGSPWEGEQYF. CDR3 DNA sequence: TGTGCCAGCAGCTTGGGGTCCCCGTGGGAGGGCGAGCAGTACTTC.

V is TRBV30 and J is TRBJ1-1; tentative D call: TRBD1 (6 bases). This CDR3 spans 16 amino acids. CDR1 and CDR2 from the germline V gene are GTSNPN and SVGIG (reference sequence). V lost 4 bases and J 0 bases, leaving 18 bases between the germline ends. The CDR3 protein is CAWNIYGGDMNTEAFF. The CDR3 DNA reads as TGTGCCTGGAATATTTACGGGGGGGACATGAACACTGAAGCTTTCTTT. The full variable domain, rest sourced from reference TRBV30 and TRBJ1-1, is SQTIHQWPATLVQPVGSPLSLECTVEGTSNPNLYWYRQAAGRGLQLLFYSVGIGQISSEVPQNLSASRPQDRQFILSSKKLLLSDSGFYLCAWNIYGGDMNTEAFFGQGTRLTVV.

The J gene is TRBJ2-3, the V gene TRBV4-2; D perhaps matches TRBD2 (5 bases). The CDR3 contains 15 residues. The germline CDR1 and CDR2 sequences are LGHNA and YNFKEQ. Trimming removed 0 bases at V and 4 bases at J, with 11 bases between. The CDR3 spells CASSQESSSPDTQYF. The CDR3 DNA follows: TGTGCCAGCAGCCAAGAATCATCTAGCCCAGATACGCAGTATTTT.

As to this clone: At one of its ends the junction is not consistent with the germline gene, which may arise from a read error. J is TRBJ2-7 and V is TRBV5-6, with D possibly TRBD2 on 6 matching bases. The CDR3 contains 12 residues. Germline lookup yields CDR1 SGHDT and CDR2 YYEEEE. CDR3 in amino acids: CASSSGVGDPWF. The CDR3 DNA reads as TGTGCCAGCAGCTCGGGGGTTGGAGACCCTTGGTTC. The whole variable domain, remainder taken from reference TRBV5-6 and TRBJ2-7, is DAGVTQSPTHLIKTRGQQVTLRCSPKSGHDTVSWYQQALGQGPQFIFQYYEEEERQRGNFPDRFSGHQFPNYSSELNVNALLLGDSALYLCASSSGVGDPWFGPGTRLTVT.

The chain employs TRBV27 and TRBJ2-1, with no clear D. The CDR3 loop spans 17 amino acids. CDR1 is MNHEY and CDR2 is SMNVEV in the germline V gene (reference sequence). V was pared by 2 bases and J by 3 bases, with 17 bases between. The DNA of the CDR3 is TGTGCCAGCAGTTTAAATTGGGTCGCGGAGAACTACAATGAGCAGTTCTTC. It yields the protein CASSLNWVAENYNEQFF.

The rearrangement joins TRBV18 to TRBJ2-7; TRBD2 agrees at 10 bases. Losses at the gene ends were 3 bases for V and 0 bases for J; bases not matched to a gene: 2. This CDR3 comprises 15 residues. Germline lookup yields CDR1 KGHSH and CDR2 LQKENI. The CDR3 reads CASSPSSGSSYEQYF. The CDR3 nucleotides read TGTGCCAGCTCACCCTCTAGCGGGAGCTCCTACGAGCAGTACTTC.

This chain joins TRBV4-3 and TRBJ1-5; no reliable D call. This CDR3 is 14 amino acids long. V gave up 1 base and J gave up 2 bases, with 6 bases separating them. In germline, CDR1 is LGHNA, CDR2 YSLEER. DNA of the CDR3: TGCGCCAGCAGCCAAGGACGGGGCAATCAGCCCCAGCATTTT. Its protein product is CASSQGRGNQPQHF.

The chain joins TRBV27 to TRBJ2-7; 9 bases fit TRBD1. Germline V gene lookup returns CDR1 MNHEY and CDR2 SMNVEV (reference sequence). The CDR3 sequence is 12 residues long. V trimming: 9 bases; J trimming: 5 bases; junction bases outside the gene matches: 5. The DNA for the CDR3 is TGTGCCAGTGGGAGACAGGGGGACGAGCAGTACTTC. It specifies CASGRQGDEQYF.

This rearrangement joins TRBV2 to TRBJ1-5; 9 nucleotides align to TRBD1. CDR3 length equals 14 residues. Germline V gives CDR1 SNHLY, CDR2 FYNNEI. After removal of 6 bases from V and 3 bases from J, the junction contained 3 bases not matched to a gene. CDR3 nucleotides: TGTGCCAGCAGGAGGGACAGGGACAATCAGCCCCAGCATTTT. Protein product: CASRRDRDNQPQHF.

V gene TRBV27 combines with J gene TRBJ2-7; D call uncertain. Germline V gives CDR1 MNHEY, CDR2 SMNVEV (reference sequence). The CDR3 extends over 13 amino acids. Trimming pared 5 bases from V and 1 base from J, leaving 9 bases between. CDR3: CASSPRHSYEQYF. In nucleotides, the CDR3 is TGTGCCAGCAGTCCCCGACATTCCTACGAGCAGTACTTC.

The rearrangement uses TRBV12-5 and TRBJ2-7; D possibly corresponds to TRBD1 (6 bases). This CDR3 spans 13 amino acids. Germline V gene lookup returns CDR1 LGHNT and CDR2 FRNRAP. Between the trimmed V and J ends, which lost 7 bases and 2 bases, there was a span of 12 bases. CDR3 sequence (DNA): TGTGCTAGTGCCCAGGGGAACACCTACGAGCAGTACTTC. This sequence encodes CASAQGNTYEQYF. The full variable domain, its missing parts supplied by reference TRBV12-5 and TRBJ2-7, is DARVTQTPRHKVTEMGQEVTMRCQPILGHNTVFWYRQTMMQGLELLAYFRNRAPLDDSGMPKDRFSAEMPDATLATLKIQPSEPRDSAVYFCASAQGNTYEQYFGPGTRLTVT.

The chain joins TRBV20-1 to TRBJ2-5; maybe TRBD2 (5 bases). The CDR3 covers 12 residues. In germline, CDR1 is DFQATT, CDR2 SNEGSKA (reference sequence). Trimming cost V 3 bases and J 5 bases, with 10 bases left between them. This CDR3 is CSASGELETQYF. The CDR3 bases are TGCAGTGCTAGTGGGGAGTTGGAGACCCAGTACTTC.

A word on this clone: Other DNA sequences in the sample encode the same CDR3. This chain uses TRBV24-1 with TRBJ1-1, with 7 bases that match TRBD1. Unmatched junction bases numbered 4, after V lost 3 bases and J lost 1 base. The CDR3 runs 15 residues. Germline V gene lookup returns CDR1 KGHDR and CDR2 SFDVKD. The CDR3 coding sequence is TGTGCCACCAGTGATGCCGGGACAGAGAACACTGAAGCTTTCTTT. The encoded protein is CATSDAGTENTEAFF.

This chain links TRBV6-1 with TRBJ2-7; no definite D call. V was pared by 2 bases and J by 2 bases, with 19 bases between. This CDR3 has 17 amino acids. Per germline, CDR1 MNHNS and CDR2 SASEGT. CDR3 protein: CASSEFESVVRPYEQYF. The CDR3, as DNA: TGTGCCAGCAGTGAATTTGAGTCGGTCGTCAGGCCCTACGAGCAGTACTTC.

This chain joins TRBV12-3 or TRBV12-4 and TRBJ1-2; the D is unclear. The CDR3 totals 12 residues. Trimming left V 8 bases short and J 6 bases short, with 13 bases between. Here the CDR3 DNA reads TGTGCCAGCGTCGGCGGGGAGGATGGCTACACCTTC. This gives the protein CASVGGEDGYTF.

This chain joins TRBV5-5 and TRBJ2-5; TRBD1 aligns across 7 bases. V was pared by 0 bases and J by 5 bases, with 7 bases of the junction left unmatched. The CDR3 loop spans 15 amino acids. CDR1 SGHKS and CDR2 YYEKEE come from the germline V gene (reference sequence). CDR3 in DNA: TGTGCCAGCAGCTTGGGGTCGGGACAGCTGGAGACCCAGTACTTC. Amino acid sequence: CASSLGSGQLETQYF.

The CDR3 DNA reads as TGTGCCAGCAGCTCGGCGACTGTGGGTACCTACGAGCAGTACTTC. Protein sequence: CASSSATVGTYEQYF. The chain carries TRBV7-2 and TRBJ2-7; the D is unclear. Germline CDR1 reads SGHTA; CDR2 reads FQGNSA. CDR3 length equals 15 residues. The germline V and J ends were trimmed by 4 bases and 2 bases, with 15 bases remaining between them.

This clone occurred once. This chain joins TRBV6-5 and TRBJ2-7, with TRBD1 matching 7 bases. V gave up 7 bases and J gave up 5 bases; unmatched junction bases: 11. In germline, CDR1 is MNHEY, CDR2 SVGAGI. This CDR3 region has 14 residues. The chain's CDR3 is CASTPTGTANEQYF. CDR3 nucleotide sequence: TGTGCCAGCACTCCAACCGGGACAGCTAACGAGCAGTACTTC.